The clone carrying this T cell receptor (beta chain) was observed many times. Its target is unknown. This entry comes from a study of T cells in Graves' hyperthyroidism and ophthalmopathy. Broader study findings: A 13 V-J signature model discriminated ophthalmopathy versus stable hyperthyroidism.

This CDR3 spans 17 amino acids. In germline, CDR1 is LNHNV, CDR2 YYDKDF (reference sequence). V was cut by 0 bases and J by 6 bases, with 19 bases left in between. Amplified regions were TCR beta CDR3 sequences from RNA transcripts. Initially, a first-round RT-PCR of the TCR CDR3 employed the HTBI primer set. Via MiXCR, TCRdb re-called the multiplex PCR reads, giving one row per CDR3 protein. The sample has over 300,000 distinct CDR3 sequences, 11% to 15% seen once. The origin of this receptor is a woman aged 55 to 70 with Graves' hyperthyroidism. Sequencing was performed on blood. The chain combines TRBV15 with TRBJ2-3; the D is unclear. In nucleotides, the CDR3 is TGTGCCACCAGCAGAGAACGAGGAACACGTTCGCGCGATACGCAGTATTTT. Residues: CATSRERGTRSRDTQYF.